This entry is about one T cell receptor beta chain. This entry belongs to a study of blood T cell repertoires in COVID-19. Study at large: From T cells, B-cell-depleted T cells, or PBMCs came the material, which was cDNA or gDNA.

Participants were aged roughly 18 to 89 years from 20 to 30 US areas. Cohorts were assigned according to the clinical history that participants reported. Cohort 3 donors counted as recovered after two negative PCRs, clearance, or resolved symptoms. The CDR3 contains 14 residues. CDR1 and CDR2 (germline): WSHSY, SAAADI. The ends were cut back, 3 bases at V and 6 bases at J, with 11 bases in the middle. The assay was immunoSEQ multiplex PCR, and TCRdb's table has in-frame clones only and misses some. The repertoire includes 200,000 to 250,000 clones, about 82% of them detected once, and around 1.9% sits in the top ten.

V is TRBV10-2 and J is TRBJ1-4; tentatively, D is TRBD1 (5 bases). The receptor was isolated from a woman between 45 and 65 years old who had recovered from COVID-19. Input material: PBMCs or T cells enriched from blood (not recorded which). CDR3 bases: TGCGCCAGCAGTGATTACAGGCAGTATGAAAAACTGTTTTTT. It codes for CASSDYRQYEKLFF.